The rows below give T cell receptor beta chains drawn from one sample of a study of blood T cell repertoires in COVID-19. Profiling relied on immunoSEQ multiplex PCR, and the TCRdb table lists in-frame clones only, not all of them. Of 200,000 to 250,000 clones listed, roughly 87% are singletons. The source material was peripheral blood. The receptors derive from a woman younger than 30 who had recovered from COVID-19. Each CDR3 is given with its conserved first and last residue. D genes are given only for firm matches. A clone size is listed for some rows: how often the clone was seen (once, few, many), or a class if it is expanded.

cdr3_length d_call j_call clone_size v_call cdr3_aa cdr3_nt
15 TRBD2 TRBJ2-1 - TRBV2 CASSPTSGRNNEQFF TGTGCCAGCAGTCCGACTAGCGGGAGAAACAATGAGCAGTTCTTC
16 TRBD1 TRBJ1-2 once TRBV5-1 CASSLAPGQGNYGYTF TGCGCCAGCAGCTTGGCCCCCGGACAGGGGAACTATGGCTACACCTTC
14 TRBD2 TRBJ2-7 - TRBV11-2 CASSPLRGGLEQYF TGTGCCAGCAGCCCACTACGGGGGGGTCTCGAGCAGTACTTC
15 - TRBJ1-1 - TRBV19 CASSTQLWGDTEAFF TGTGCCAGTAGTACCCAATTATGGGGGGACACTGAAGCTTTCTTT
16 TRBD1 TRBJ1-2 - TRBV27 CASSPFEGARSYGYTF TGTGCCAGCAGTCCATTTGAGGGGGCGAGATCGTATGGCTACACCTTC
17 - TRBJ2-3 - TRBV24-1 CATSDGRRRGRTDTQYF TGTGCCACCAGTGATGGGAGGAGGCGGGGACGCACAGATACGCAGTATTTT
16 TRBD1 TRBJ1-2 - TRBV18 CASSLTTGAPLYGYTF TGTGCCAGCTCACTTACGACAGGGGCGCCCCTCTATGGCTACACCTTC
15 TRBD1 TRBJ2-7 - TRBV7-3 CASSLGTGGPYEQYF TGTGCCAGCAGCTTAGGGACAGGGGGACCCTACGAGCAGTACTTC
14 - TRBJ1-1 - TRBV7-2 CASSPQGRNTEAFF TGTGCCAGCAGCCCCCAGGGGAGGAACACTGAAGCTTTCTTT
11 - TRBJ1-1 - TRBV30 CAWSVNTEAFF TGTGCCTGGTCGGTGAACACTGAAGCTTTCTTT
15 TRBD2 TRBJ2-7 once TRBV6-5 CASSVISGKGYEQYF TGTGCCAGCAGCGTTATTAGCGGGAAGGGTTACGAGCAGTACTTC
13 - TRBJ1-2 - TRBV27 CASSLIPPDGYTF TGTGCCAGCAGTTTAATACCCCCGGATGGCTACACCTTC
16 TRBD2 TRBJ2-1 - TRBV15 CATSGLGLAGAHEQFF TGTGCCACCAGCGGCCTGGGACTAGCGGGAGCACACGAGCAGTTCTTC
16 - TRBJ2-3 - TRBV5-6 CASSLYGRQFTDTQYF TGTGCCAGCAGCTTGTACGGGAGACAATTCACAGATACGCAGTATTTT
12 - TRBJ1-1 - TRBV7-9 CASSPPGRETFF TGTGCCAGCAGCCCTCCCGGGAGGGAAACTTTCTTT
16 TRBD2 TRBJ2-7 - TRBV6-6 CASSQYSGRPSYEQYF TGTGCCAGCAGTCAATATAGCGGGAGGCCATCCTACGAGCAGTACTTC
14 TRBD1 TRBJ2-4 - TRBV7-9 CASSAGQGKNIQYF TGTGCCAGCAGCGCGGGACAGGGGAAAAACATTCAGTACTTC
15 - TRBJ2-5 - TRBV7-3 CASSPLPDRRQTQYF TGTGCCAGCAGCCCCCTGCCTGACAGGAGACAGACCCAGTACTTC
14 TRBD2 TRBJ2-5 - TRBV5-4 CASSIKRGQETQYF TGTGCCAGCAGCATTAAGCGGGGTCAAGAGACCCAGTACTTC